These 12 T cell receptor beta chains were sequenced from one sample in a study of blood T cells in healthy people across ages (dated by TCRdb to the mid-2010s). Receptor amplification or capture employed 5' RACE. This sample was sequenced with an Illumina HiSeq 2500. A second PCR of about 6 to 11 cycles was run with a J-beta primer mix and a sample-barcoded 5' primer. TCRdb reworked the public reads: Q25 trimming with fastp, MiXCR clone assembly, productive beta chains retained. Each entry merges the rows of one CDR3 protein and shows their most common DNA and genes. The sample has around 500,000 distinct CDR3 sequences on record, about a quarter of them singletons. Under 4.5% of the sample goes to the ten largest clones. The sample was also linked to a second study, of T cells of mothers and their children.

Sequencing was performed on blood. All receptors derive from a boy between 2 and 10 years old in good health.

This chain links TRBV20-1 with TRBJ1-5; D might be TRBD1 (5 bases). Trimming took off 6 bases at V and 5 bases at J, with 11 bases between the two ends. This CDR3 has 12 residues. Germline assignment: CDR1 DFQATT and CDR2 SNEGSKA (reference sequence). For the CDR3, the DNA is TGCAGTGCGGCTACAGGAGATCAGCCCCAGCATTTT. As protein: CSAATGDQPQHF.

The chain uses TRBV4-3 and TRBJ2-5, with D maybe TRBD1 (7 bases). The DNA matches TRBJ2-1 better at its end, which makes the J call doubtful. The CDR3 covers 17 residues. CDR1 LGHNA and CDR2 YSLEER come from the germline V gene. CDR3 in amino acids: CASSQGGQGGRNNEQFF. CDR3 DNA: TGCGCCAGCAGCCAAGGCGGGCAGGGGGGCCGGAACAATGAGCAGTTCTTC.

In its sample, this clonotype was seen a few times. This chain joins TRBV13 and TRBJ2-5, with D maybe TRBD2 (5 bases). CDR3 length: 14 amino acids. V shed 3 bases and J shed 7 bases, with 15 bases lying between them. The germline CDR1 and CDR2 sequences are PRHDT and FYEKMQ (reference sequence). CDR3 sequence reads: CASSFDYYAGTQYF. The CDR3 DNA is TGTGCCAGCAGCTTTGATTACTACGCGGGGACCCAGTACTTC.

V gene TRBV6-5 combines with J gene TRBJ2-5; D not certain. The CDR3 is 14 residues long. The V end lost 5 bases, the J end lost 2 bases, and 12 bases lay between the germline ends. Germline V gene data show CDR1 as MNHEY and CDR2 as SVGAGI. CDR3 protein: CASSQLREQETQYF. CDR3 coding DNA: TGTGCCAGCAGTCAACTCAGAGAACAAGAGACCCAGTACTTC.

This clonotype was recorded a few times. V and J are TRBV5-1 and TRBJ1-1; possible D gene TRBD1, 5 bases. Trimming removed 3 bases from V and 2 bases from J, with 17 bases in between. Per germline, CDR1 SGHRS and CDR2 YFSETQ. This CDR3 is 16 amino acids long. The CDR3 sequence is CASSSLGRISNTEAFF. CDR3 nucleotides: TGCGCCAGCAGCTCCTTGGGACGTATCTCTAACACTGAAGCTTTCTTT.

The V gene is TRBV12-3 or TRBV12-4, the J gene TRBJ2-2; TRBD2 is a possible D gene (5 bases). CDR3 length: 11 amino acids. V dropped 6 bases and J dropped 10 bases, with 9 bases sitting between them. DNA of the CDR3: TGTGCCAGCAGGGCGGGCCAGGAGCTGTTTTTT. It specifies CASRAGQELFF.

The V and J genes are TRBV7-9 and TRBJ2-7, with 11 bases lining up with TRBD1. Germline V gives CDR1 SEHNR, CDR2 FQNEAQ (reference sequence). The junction had 8 bases not matched to a gene; V was cut back by 5 bases and J by 5 bases. This CDR3 comprises 15 residues. The CDR3 DNA reads TGTGCCAGCAGCCCAGAATGGGGACAGGGGGACGAGCAGTACTTC. Translated, it gives CASSPEWGQGDEQYF.

In DNA form, the CDR3 reads TGTGCCAGCACCCATTCTGGGGCCAACGTCCTGACTTTC. Its protein is CASTHSGANVLTF. The chain has TRBV9 and TRBJ2-6; D unclear. With 6 bases removed from V and 1 base from J, the gap between germline ends came to 5 bases. The germline V gene encodes CDR1 SGDLS and CDR2 YYNGEE. The CDR3 length is 13 residues.

The chain recombines TRBV29-1 with TRBJ2-5; D possibly matches TRBD1 or TRBD2 (5 bases each). The J call is in doubt because the DNA end fits TRBJ2-7 better. CDR1 is SQVTM, CDR2 ANQGSEA, per germline. This CDR3 has 14 amino acids. The CDR3 DNA is TGCAGCGTCCTAGGGACGGAAAGCTCCTACGAGCAGTACTTC. Translating gives CSVLGTESSYEQYF.

The chain couples TRBV10-3 to TRBJ1-1; tentatively, D is TRBD1 (5 bases). CDR1 and CDR2 from the germline V gene are ENHRY and SYGVKD. This CDR3 is built from 15 residues. V was cut by 6 bases and J by 4 bases, with 18 bases left in between. CDR3 sequence (DNA): TGTGCCATCAGCGGGACTCCTATCGGGGGCACTGAAGCTTTCTTT. It codes for CAISGTPIGGTEAFF.

Only a few counts were recorded for this clonotype. This chain uses TRBV29-1 with TRBJ1-1; no reliable D call. Trimming pared 3 bases from V and 0 bases from J, leaving 11 bases between. Per the germline V gene, CDR1 is SQVTM and CDR2 is ANQGSEA. CDR3 length: 14 residues. The CDR3 bases are TGCAGCGTTGAGGAACCTCTAATGAACACTGAAGCTTTCTTT. Its translation: CSVEEPLMNTEAFF.

Only a few counts were recorded for this clonotype. CDR3 sequence reads: CAWRPRINEKLFF. The CDR3, as DNA: TGTGCCTGGAGGCCCAGGATTAATGAAAAACTGTTTTTT. The chain combines TRBV30 with TRBJ1-4; D is unclear. The CDR3 spans 13 residues. Trimming took 3 bases from V and 4 from J, leaving 9 bases between them. Per germline, CDR1 GTSNPN and CDR2 SVGIG (reference sequence).